This T cell receptor beta chain was sequenced in a study of T cells after yellow fever vaccination. About the research overall: Preparation of fractions with low cell numbers was performed using SMART-Seq v4 Ultra Low Input. Points from the study as a whole: The study noted that FACS-sorted repertoires could contain abundant clonotypes contaminating from the bulk population. The booster response re-showed most primary clones: around 97% CD4, approximately 90% CD8.

Per germline, CDR1 MGHRA and CDR2 YSYEKL. This CDR3 has 16 amino acids. Trimming left V 0 bases short and J 3 bases short, with 12 bases between. Of note for this clonotype: Its antigen remains unknown.

The 5'RACE template-switching step produced TCR cDNA and added a universal primer site and UMIs. TCRdb re-called the 5' RACE reads through MiXCR, storing one row per CDR3 protein. The data contain about 350,000 distinct CDR3 sequences, 11% of them singletons. The input for sequencing was PBMCs, taken on the day of the first yellow fever vaccination. The chain uses TRBV4-1 and TRBJ2-1, with D possibly being TRBD1 or TRBD2 (6 bases each). This receptor was identified in a man aged 18 to 30 who received the YFV17D yellow fever vaccine. The CDR3 sequence is CASSQEYGGYYNEQFF. CDR3 in DNA: TGCGCCAGCAGCCAAGAATACGGGGGCTACTACAATGAGCAGTTCTTC.